These T cell receptor beta chains were read from a single sample in a study of T cells in Graves' hyperthyroidism and ophthalmopathy. TCRdb recomputed calls from the multiplex PCR reads with MiXCR, one row per CDR3 protein. The top ten hold more than 30% of the sample, which has about 640,000 distinct CDR3 sequences, less than 25% seen once. The specimen sequenced was blood. The origin of the receptors is a man aged 30-40 years with Graves' ophthalmopathy. CDR3s include the opening cysteine and the closing phenylalanine or tryptophan. D genes are given only for firm matches. Where a row states a size, it is once, few, many or the class of an expanded clone; other rows omit it.

>many|NA|TRBJ2-3|TRBV12-3/TRBV12-4
CASSGGLDTQYF
TGTGCCAGCAGTGGAGGCCTGGATACGCAGTATTTT
>few|TRBD2|TRBJ2-7|TRBV6-1
CASRRSSGGHYEQYF
TGTGCCAGCAGACGCTCTAGCGGAGGCCACTACGAGCAGTACTTC
>NA|TRBD2|TRBJ2-1|TRBV20-1
CSARWTSGMNEQFF
TGCAGTGCTAGATGGACTAGCGGGATGAATGAGCAGTTCTTC
>many|TRBD1|TRBJ1-6|TRBV7-2
CASSFQGQGQSPLHF
TGTGCCAGCAGCTTTCAGGGACAGGGGCAATCACCCCTCCACTTT
>many|TRBD2|TRBJ2-5|TRBV7-2
CASSLGKREGLETQYF
TGTGCCAGCAGCTTAGGAAAGCGGGAGGGCCTGGAGACCCAGTACTTC
>once|NA|TRBJ1-6|TRBV19
CASNSGQSVSPLHF
TGTGCCAGTAATTCGGGACAATCGGTTTCACCCCTCCACTTT
>NA|TRBD2|TRBJ2-3|TRBV5-1
CASSWQGLATDTQYF
TGCGCCAGCAGCTGGCAAGGACTAGCGACAGATACGCAGTATTTT
>few|TRBD1|TRBJ1-3|TRBV29-1
CSVEDPDRGRGGNTIYF
TGCAGCGTTGAAGACCCCGACAGGGGGCGAGGGGGAAACACCATATATTTT
>NA|TRBD1|TRBJ1-3|TRBV27
CASSARQGLSGNTIYF
TGTGCCAGCAGCGCTCGACAGGGACTCTCTGGAAACACCATATATTTT
>few|NA|TRBJ2-5|TRBV6-1
CASRTFLGREETQYF
TGTGCCAGCAGGACCTTCCTCGGGAGAGAAGAGACCCAGTACTTC
>NA|TRBD1|TRBJ1-1|TRBV27
CASSTRGDTEAFF
TGTGCCAGCTCGACCAGGGGGGACACTGAAGCTTTCTTT
>many|NA|TRBJ2-7|TRBV14
CASSQDPFYEQYF
TGTGCCAGCAGCCAAGACCCTTTCTACGAGCAGTACTTC
>few|NA|TRBJ2-3|TRBV7-2
CASSPRDPWGTDTQYF
TGTGCCAGCAGCCCGCGGGACCCCTGGGGCACAGATACGCAGTATTTT
>many|NA|TRBJ2-1|TRBV7-8
CASSLATGNEQFF
TGTGCCAGCAGCTTAGCGACAGGCAATGAGCAGTTCTTC
>NA|NA|TRBJ2-7|TRBV29-1
CSVTAGSSYEQYF
TGCAGCGTTACGGCAGGGAGCTCCTACGAGCAGTACTTC
>many|NA|TRBJ2-7|TRBV2
CASKPRWAYEQYF
TGTGCCAGCAAGCCCCGCTGGGCCTACGAGCAGTACTTC